This T cell receptor beta chain came from a study of T-cell memory formation after mild COVID-19. General study points: Researchers could not confirm that second-wave clones peaking on day 37 targeted SARS-CoV-2. Pre-infection memory carried some responding clones, suggesting that cross-reactive memory joined. Researchers report contracting CD4+ clones mostly in CM and EM, with CD8+ clones in EMRA.

With respect to this clonotype: Its target is not known.

With V trimmed by 4 bases and J by 5 bases, 5 bases remained unmatched. This CDR3 region has 14 residues. 5'RACE with constant-segment primers yielded barcoded, UMI-tagged TCR alpha and TCR beta cDNA libraries. TCRdb re-analysed the 5' RACE reads in MiXCR, keeping a single row per CDR3 protein. The table lists approximately 60,000 distinct CDR3 sequences, 9.5% of them singletons. The source is a young man who had mild COVID-19 (a few samples of this study predate the infection). Cell type and time point are not known. Sequencing was carried out using PBMCs or a T cell subset sorted from them (not recorded which). The V gene is TRBV12-3 or TRBV12-4, the J gene TRBJ2-3; 8 nucleotides match TRBD2. The CDR3 bases are TGTGCCAGCAGTTACGGGGGGGCCGGAGATACGCAGTATTTT. Translating gives CASSYGGAGDTQYF.